A single sample is the source of the 19 T cell receptor beta chains below, sequenced in a study of cytomegalovirus exposure and HLA in healthy donors. Method: immunoSEQ multiplex PCR; TCRdb's copy keeps in-frame clones and lacks some. The sample yields tens of thousands of clones, approximately 90% seen once. Sequencing was carried out using PBMCs. All receptors come from a woman aged 18-35 years in good health and CMV-seropositive.

The chain recombines TRBV10-3 with TRBJ2-7, with 11 bases that match TRBD1. This CDR3 spans 14 amino acids. Germline V gene lookup returns CDR1 ENHRY and CDR2 SYGVKD. Trimming took 9 bases from V and 5 from J; bases not matched to a gene: 9. CDR3 sequence (DNA): TGTGCCATGAACTCGGGACAGGGGGACAACGAGCAGTACTTC. Translation: CAMNSGQGDNEQYF.

The V call is TRBV30, the J call TRBJ2-7, with 7 positions matching TRBD1. Unmatched junction bases numbered 5, after V lost 1 base and J lost 5 bases. Germline V gene data show CDR1 as GTSNPN and CDR2 as SVGIG (reference sequence). The CDR3 totals 13 residues. DNA for the CDR3: TGTGCCTGGAGTGCGGACAGGCGGGACGAGCAGTACTTC. Translating it yields CAWSADRRDEQYF.

This clone appeared a single time. The chain employs TRBV27 and TRBJ2-1; a possible D gene is TRBD1 (6 bases). V lost 5 bases and J lost 0, with 11 bases in between. Germline V lookup: CDR1 MNHEY, CDR2 SMNVEV (reference sequence). The CDR3 extends over 15 amino acids. The CDR3 DNA reads TGTGCCAGCAGTCCAACAGGGTACTCCTACAATGAGCAGTTCTTC. Protein: CASSPTGYSYNEQFF.

This rearrangement joins TRBV6-6 to TRBJ2-3, with D possibly matching TRBD2 (5 bases). The V end lost 2 bases, the J end lost 0 bases, and 12 bases lay between the germline ends. Germline-derived CDR1 and CDR2 are MNHNY and SVGAGI (reference sequence). The CDR3 is 16 amino acids. The DNA of the CDR3 is TGTGCCAGCAGTTACGGGAGCGGAACTAGCACAGATACGCAGTATTTT. Protein sequence: CASSYGSGTSTDTQYF.

V usage is TRBV28 and J usage is TRBJ2-5, with 10 nucleotides matching TRBD2. CDR1 and CDR2 from the germline V gene are MDHEN and SYDVKM. This CDR3 is built from 16 residues. The ends lost 7 bases at V and 5 bases at J; junction bases unmatched: 13. Here the CDR3 reads CASIPGLAGARETQYF. The DNA of the CDR3 is TGTGCCAGCATCCCCGGGCTAGCGGGAGCTAGGGAGACCCAGTACTTC.

The chain joins TRBV15 to TRBJ2-5, with 10 bases identical to TRBD2. The V segment lost 2 bases and the J segment 2 bases; nucleotides outside the gene matches: 11. CDR1 and CDR2 from the germline V gene are LNHNV and YYDKDF (reference sequence). The CDR3 is 18 amino acids. This CDR3 is CATSRRPRASGGQETQYF. The CDR3 DNA follows: TGTGCCACCAGCAGACGACCTCGGGCTAGCGGGGGTCAAGAGACCCAGTACTTC.

The CDR3 here is CASSSSDRDAEQYF. The CDR3 region has the DNA TGTGCCAGCAGCTCCTCGGACAGGGACGCCGAGCAGTACTTC. The V call is TRBV28, the J call TRBJ2-7; 8 nucleotides align to TRBD1. The trim removed 6 bases at V and 6 bases at J, leaving 10 bases unmatched. Germline CDR1 and CDR2: MDHEN and SYDVKM. This CDR3 has 14 amino acids.

This clone was picked up one time. Only one base separates this from a far larger clonotype, so it likely reflects a read error. The gene calls are TRBV2 and TRBJ2-3, with 10 bases aligning to TRBD2. The CDR3 length is 15 residues. Unmatched junction bases numbered 1, after V lost 3 bases and J lost 1 base. Germline CDR1 and CDR2: SNHLY and FYNNEI. Written as DNA, the CDR3 is TGTGCCAGCAGTGAGCTAGCGGGGGGCACAGATACGCAGTATTTT. It encodes CASSELAGGTDTQYF.

The chain couples TRBV5-8 to TRBJ2-7; 7 bases map to TRBD1. Germline loops: CDR1 SGHTS, CDR2 YDEGEE. This CDR3 region has 15 residues. The J segment lost 4 bases and the V segment lost 0 bases, leaving 7 bases of the junction unmatched. Here the CDR3 reads CASSLDETGIYEQYF. CDR3 sequence (DNA): TGTGCCAGCAGCTTGGATGAGACAGGGATTTACGAGCAGTACTTC.

This chain uses TRBV7-9 with TRBJ1-2, with 8 nucleotides matching TRBD1. Per the germline V gene, CDR1 is SEHNR and CDR2 is FQNEAQ (reference sequence). Trimming took 5 bases from V and 8 from J; bases not matched to a gene: 16. The CDR3 extends over 16 amino acids. This CDR3 reads CASSDTRTGKGKGYTF. CDR3 DNA: TGTGCCAGCAGCGACACCCGGACAGGGAAGGGAAAGGGCTACACCTTC. The complete variable domain, with remaining parts taken from reference TRBV7-9 and TRBJ1-2, reads DTGVSQNPRHKITKRGQNVTFRCDPISEHNRLYWYRQTLGQGPEFLTYFQNEAQLEKSRLLSDRFSAERPKGSFSTLEIQRTEQGDSAMYLCASSDTRTGKGKGYTFGSGTRLTVV.

The V call is TRBV27, the J call TRBJ2-5, with TRBD1 identical over 10 bases. The ends lost 0 bases at V and 3 bases at J; junction bases unmatched: 7. The germline V gene has CDR1 MNHEY and CDR2 SMNVEV (reference sequence). CDR3 length: 17 amino acids. CDR3 sequence reads: CASSLSILTGGKETQYF. In DNA, the CDR3 is TGTGCCAGCAGTTTATCGATTTTGACAGGGGGCAAAGAGACCCAGTACTTC.

The CDR3 DNA reads TGCAGCGTCGGGGGCACAGATACGCAGTATTTT. It yields the protein CSVGGTDTQYF. The chain uses TRBV29-1 and TRBJ2-3, with D possibly TRBD2 on 5 matching bases. Germline values: CDR1 SQVTM, CDR2 ANQGSEA. V dropped 6 bases and J dropped 1 base, with 5 bases sitting between them. The CDR3 loop spans 11 amino acids.

This clone was seen only once. V is TRBV6-5 and J is TRBJ2-1; 8 nucleotides align to TRBD2. V lost 6 bases, J lost 5 bases, and 9 bases stayed unmatched. Germline values: CDR1 MNHEY, CDR2 SVGAGI. The CDR3 covers 15 residues. The CDR3 reads CASSGSGSGNNEQFF. The DNA for the CDR3 is TGTGCCAGCAGCGGAAGCGGGAGTGGGAACAATGAGCAGTTCTTC.

This clone was detected only once. The J gene is TRBJ2-3, the V gene TRBV27; possibly TRBD1 for D (5 bases). CDR1 is MNHEY, CDR2 SMNVEV, per germline (reference sequence). The CDR3 extends over 15 amino acids. V shed 7 bases and J shed 3 bases, with 17 bases lying between them. CDR3 nucleotides: TGTGCCAGCACCCAAAAACCCAGGGTAACAGATACGCAGTATTTT. Protein: CASTQKPRVTDTQYF.

The genes are TRBV27 and TRBJ2-7; tentatively, D is TRBD2 (6 bases). This CDR3 has 15 residues. Per germline, CDR1 MNHEY and CDR2 SMNVEV (reference sequence). V lost 4 bases and J 4 bases, leaving 17 bases between the germline ends. The CDR3, as DNA: TGTGCCAGCAGTTACGCGCAGGACTACCAATACGAGCAGTACTTC. Translating gives CASSYAQDYQYEQYF.

This sequence joins TRBV5-6 and TRBJ2-7; 9 nucleotides match TRBD1. The trim removed 0 bases at V and 2 bases at J, leaving 3 bases unmatched. The CDR3 is 15 amino acids. Per germline, CDR1 SGHDT and CDR2 YYEEEE. The CDR3 reads CASSLGQGVTYEQYF. The CDR3 nucleotides are TGTGCCAGCAGCTTGGGACAGGGGGTCACCTACGAGCAGTACTTC.

The rearrangement joins TRBV2 to TRBJ2-7; a possible D gene is TRBD1 (5 bases). Per germline, CDR1 SNHLY and CDR2 FYNNEI. This CDR3 contains 14 residues. Trimming removed 0 bases at V and 3 bases at J, with 9 bases between. CDR3 bases: TGTGCCAGCAGTGAAGCCGGGCAGGGCTACGAGCAGTACTTC. Its protein is CASSEAGQGYEQYF.

This clone was seen just once. This CDR3 is CATGTGDNIQYF. DNA for the CDR3: TGTGCCACAGGGACAGGGGATAACATTCAGTACTTC. The chain links TRBV10-3 to TRBJ2-4, with 10 bases that match TRBD1. CDR1 is ENHRY and CDR2 is SYGVKD in the germline V gene. The CDR3 has 12 residues. Trimming at V came to 10 bases and at J to 7 bases, leaving 4 bases not matched to a gene.

This rearrangement joins TRBV2 to TRBJ2-2; TRBD2 matches at 9 bases. From germline, CDR1 is SNHLY and CDR2 FYNNEI. The CDR3 extends over 16 amino acids. Unmatched junction bases numbered 4, after V lost 1 base and J lost 4 bases. The CDR3 region is CASSEGGRVVTGELFF. CDR3 sequence (DNA): TGTGCCAGCAGTGAAGGCGGGAGGGTTGTCACCGGGGAGCTGTTTTTT.